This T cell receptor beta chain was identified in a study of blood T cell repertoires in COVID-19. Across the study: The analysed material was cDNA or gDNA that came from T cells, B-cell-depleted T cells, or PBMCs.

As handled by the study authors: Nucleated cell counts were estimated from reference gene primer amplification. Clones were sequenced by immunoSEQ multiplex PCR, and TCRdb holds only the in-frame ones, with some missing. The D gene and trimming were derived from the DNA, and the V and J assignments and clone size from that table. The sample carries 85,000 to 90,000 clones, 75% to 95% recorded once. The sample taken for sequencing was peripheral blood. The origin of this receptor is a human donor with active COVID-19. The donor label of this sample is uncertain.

The CDR3 nucleotides are TGTGCCAGCAGCAAGATAGACAGGGTGGTAGATACGCAGTATTTT. Its protein product is CASSKIDRVVDTQYF. The chain is built from TRBV28 and TRBJ2-3; 7 nucleotides agree with TRBD1. The length of the CDR3 is 15 residues. CDR1 and CDR2 (germline): MDHEN, SYDVKM. V gave up 6 bases and J gave up 5 bases; unmatched junction bases: 11.